One and the same sample provided the 19 T cell receptor beta chains below, sequenced in a study of blood T cell repertoires in COVID-19. Libraries were prepared by immunoSEQ multiplex PCR; TCRdb keeps only in-frame clonotypes and omits some of them. This sample has about 55,000 clones, with 75% to 90% found just once. The sample consisted of peripheral blood. The receptors shown here come from a man in his 60s with acute or convalescent COVID-19.

This chain links TRBV19 with TRBJ2-1, with TRBD2 identical over 7 bases. V shed 3 bases, J shed 7 bases, and the junction held 6 bases outside the gene matches. Germline loops: CDR1 LNHDA, CDR2 SQIVND (reference sequence). This CDR3 is built from 14 residues. CDR3 amino acids: CASSMRLAGNEQFF. CDR3 in DNA: TGTGCCAGTAGTATGCGACTAGCAGGGAATGAGCAGTTCTTC.

CDR3 protein: CASSTGQGAQPQHF. The CDR3 nucleotides are TGTGCCAGTAGTACGGGACAGGGGGCACAGCCCCAGCATTTT. J is TRBJ1-5 and V is TRBV19; 12 positions match TRBD1. This CDR3 contains 14 residues. V lost 4 bases to trimming and J lost 7 bases; unmatched junction nucleotides: 2. Germline V lookup: CDR1 LNHDA, CDR2 SQIVND (reference sequence).

The CDR3 DNA reads TGTGCCAGTAGTACCACGGGACAGCCCTACGAGCAGTACTTC. Its protein is CASSTTGQPYEQYF. The chain couples TRBV19 to TRBJ2-7, with 7 bases that match TRBD1. This CDR3 is built from 14 residues. The V gene's germline CDR1 is LNHDA and CDR2 SQIVND (reference sequence). After removal of 4 bases from V and 2 bases from J, the junction contained 5 bases not matched to a gene.

This sequence joins TRBV10-2 and TRBJ1-3; 7 bases are shared with TRBD1. V shed 4 bases and J 0 bases; nucleotides not matched to a gene: 3. The CDR3 covers 15 residues. Per the germline V gene, CDR1 is WSHSY and CDR2 is SAAADI. The DNA for the CDR3 is TGCGCCAGCAGTGCCGGACAGGCCTCTGGAAACACCATATATTTT. Translating it yields CASSAGQASGNTIYF.

V gene TRBV27 combines with J gene TRBJ1-2, with D tentatively TRBD1 (5 bases). Trimming took off 5 bases at V and 1 base at J, with 11 bases between the two ends. The germline gives CDR1 MNHEY, CDR2 SMNVEV (reference sequence). The CDR3 totals 14 residues. The CDR3 loop is CASSPSTDNYGYTF. In DNA form, the CDR3 reads TGTGCCAGCAGTCCTTCGACAGATAACTATGGCTACACCTTC.

This clone has a handful of counts. This chain uses TRBV4-1 with TRBJ2-7; tentatively, D is TRBD1 (6 bases). Germline loops: CDR1 MGHRA, CDR2 YSYEKL. The CDR3 is 16 residues long. V gave up 0 bases and J gave up 4 bases, with 16 bases separating them. The CDR3 spells CASSQDSLQGGYEQYF. The CDR3 DNA follows: TGCGCCAGCAGCCAAGATTCCCTACAGGGTGGTTACGAGCAGTACTTC.

The chain couples TRBV5-1 to TRBJ2-2; 8 bases are shared with TRBD1. The V gene's germline CDR1 is SGHRS and CDR2 YFSETQ. This CDR3 has 16 residues. V gave up 4 bases and J gave up 8 bases; unmatched junction bases: 13. The CDR3 DNA follows: TGCGCCAGCAGCCCAGGGACAGGTAGTTTTCGAGGGGAGCTGTTTTTT. This codes for CASSPGTGSFRGELFF.

The chain recombines TRBV5-8 with TRBJ1-2; 11 bases map to TRBD1. Germline V lookup: CDR1 SGHTS, CDR2 YDEGEE. The CDR3 is made up of 15 amino acids. Trimming at V came to 4 bases and at J to 8 bases, leaving 10 bases not matched to a gene. The chain's CDR3 is CASSLRDRGIDGYTF. The CDR3 bases are TGTGCCAGCAGCCTCCGGGACAGGGGGATCGACGGCTACACCTTC.

CDR3 region: CASSLTATNEKLFF. CDR3 bases: TGTGCCAGCAGCTTGACAGCAACTAATGAAAAACTGTTTTTT. This sequence joins TRBV7-3 and TRBJ1-4; D may be TRBD1 (5 bases). This CDR3 comprises 14 residues. Germline-derived CDR1 and CDR2 are SGHTA and FQGTGA. Trimming pared 3 bases from V and 0 bases from J, leaving 5 bases between.

The chain is built from TRBV15 and TRBJ1-2, with D hard to call. With 0 bases removed from V and 4 bases from J, the gap between germline ends came to 12 bases. The CDR3 spans 15 residues. Germline CDR1 and CDR2: LNHNV and YYDKDF (reference sequence). The CDR3 region is CATSRDTTDLYGYTF. CDR3 bases: TGTGCCACCAGCAGAGATACAACAGACCTCTATGGCTACACCTTC. The full variable domain, with the rest looked up from reference TRBV15 and TRBJ1-2, is DAMVIQNPRYQVTQFGKPVTLSCSQTLNHNVMYWYQQKSSQAPKLLFHYYDKDFNNEADTPDNFQSRRPNTSFCFLDIRSPGLGDTAMYLCATSRDTTDLYGYTFGSGTRLTVV.

V usage is TRBV5-1 and J usage is TRBJ1-2; D remains ambiguous. Germline CDR1 reads SGHRS; CDR2 reads YFSETQ. V was shortened by 0 bases and J by 8 bases, with 14 bases between the two germline ends. This CDR3 spans 14 amino acids. CDR3 sequence reads: CASSLAEGGVGYTF. In DNA, the CDR3 is TGCGCCAGCAGCTTGGCAGAGGGCGGGGTCGGCTACACCTTC.

Concerning this clone: The sample holds other DNA sequences that translate to the same CDR3. This rearrangement joins TRBV9 to TRBJ2-7, with 11 bases matching TRBD2. V gave up 4 bases and J gave up 2 bases; unmatched junction bases: 2. This CDR3 contains 14 residues. Germline V gene sequence: CDR1 SGDLS, CDR2 YYNGEE. CDR3 DNA: TGTGCCAGCAGCCTGGGACTAGCGGCCTACGAGCAGTACTTC. It encodes CASSLGLAAYEQYF.

CDR3 protein: CSVDIRGEAFF. As DNA, the CDR3 is TGCAGCGTTGATATCCGGGGTGAAGCTTTCTTT. V and J are TRBV29-1 and TRBJ1-1; no definite D call. Per the germline V gene, CDR1 is SQVTM and CDR2 is ANQGSEA. The CDR3 length is 11 residues. V was trimmed by 3 bases and J by 7 bases, leaving 9 bases between them.

The V and J genes are TRBV5-4 and TRBJ2-5; 13 bases map to TRBD2. J gave up 2 bases and V 4 bases, and 8 bases lay outside the gene matches. The germline V gene has CDR1 SGHNT and CDR2 YYREEE (reference sequence). This CDR3 spans 17 amino acids. DNA for the CDR3: TGTGCCAGCAGCCCCGGACTAGCGGGAGTTATTCAAGAGACCCAGTACTTC. Amino acid sequence: CASSPGLAGVIQETQYF. The full variable domain, in which reference TRBV5-4 and TRBJ2-5 provide the parts outside the CDR3, is ETGVTQSPTHLIKTRGQQVTLRCSSQSGHNTVSWYQQALGQGPQFIFQYYREEENGRGNFPPRFSGLQFPNYSSELNVNALELDDSALYLCASSPGLAGVIQETQYFGPGTRLLVL.

The rearrangement links TRBV7-2 to TRBJ1-6, with a weak D call TRBD1 (6 bases). This CDR3 is built from 14 residues. Per the germline V gene, CDR1 is SGHTA and CDR2 is FQGNSA. Trimming removed 2 bases at V and 4 bases at J, with 6 bases between. CDR3 coding DNA: TGTGCCAGCAGCTTAAGGGGGTATAATTCACCCCTCCACTTT. Translated: CASSLRGYNSPLHF.

The chain combines TRBV25-1 with TRBJ2-5, with D perhaps matching TRBD2 (7 bases). The germline V gene has CDR1 MGHDK and CDR2 SYGVNS. Trimming took off 1 base at V and 2 bases at J, with 11 bases between the two ends. The CDR3 length is 15 residues. The CDR3 is CASSELGRGQETQYF. The CDR3, as DNA: TGTGCCAGCAGTGAATTGGGGAGGGGGCAAGAGACCCAGTACTTC.

The chain recombines TRBV11-2 with TRBJ2-5, with D possibly being TRBD2 (6 bases). CDR1 and CDR2 (germline): SGHAT, FQNNGV. The CDR3 is made up of 14 amino acids. V lost 4 bases, J lost 5 bases, and 14 bases lay in between. This CDR3 reads CASSSGPAGETQYF. The CDR3 DNA reads as TGTGCCAGCAGCTCGGGTCCGGCGGGGGAGACCCAGTACTTC.

This clone was found a few times. V usage is TRBV4-2 and J usage is TRBJ2-3, with TRBD1 identical over 8 bases. Looked up from germline, CDR1 is LGHNA and CDR2 is YNFKEQ. The V segment lost 5 bases and the J segment 8 bases; nucleotides outside the gene matches: 6. The CDR3 is 13 residues long. CDR3 loop: CASSSGQGGTQYF. The CDR3 nucleotides are TGTGCCAGCAGCTCAGGACAGGGCGGTACGCAGTATTTT.

The genes are TRBV5-6 and TRBJ2-6, with D perhaps matching TRBD1 (6 bases). The CDR3 covers 18 residues. The germline V and J ends were trimmed by 0 bases and 0 bases, with 13 bases remaining between them. Germline V lookup: CDR1 SGHDT, CDR2 YYEEEE. CDR3 DNA sequence: TGTGCCAGCAGCTTGGCCGGGACAAGTGTCTCTGGGGCCAACGTCCTGACTTTC. Protein product: CASSLAGTSVSGANVLTF. Drawing the rest from reference TRBV5-6 and TRBJ2-6, the complete variable domain is DAGVTQSPTHLIKTRGQQVTLRCSPKSGHDTVSWYQQALGQGPQFIFQYYEEEERQRGNFPDRFSGHQFPNYSSELNVNALLLGDSALYLCASSLAGTSVSGANVLTFGAGSRLTVL.